This T cell receptor beta chain appears in the sequencing data of a study of technical replicates of blood from several donors. This clone was detected only once. Generated by immunoSEQ multiplex PCR, the TCRdb table keeps only in-frame clones and is missing some. The sample records 74,000 or so clones, about 93% being singletons. Sequenced: T cells isolated from PBMCs. This TCR was recovered from a human donor in good health.

The CDR3 nucleotides are TGTGCCAGCAGGAGGAGACAGGGAGCAGATACGCAGTATTTT. Translation gives CASRRRQGADTQYF. The chain employs TRBV6-4 and TRBJ2-3; 7 bases map to TRBD1. The CDR3 runs to 14 residues. The trim removed 6 bases at V and 4 bases at J, leaving 7 bases unmatched. The germline gives CDR1 MRHNA, CDR2 SNTAGT.